Described below is a single T cell receptor (beta chain) sequence and its context. Its antigen is not known. Each CDR3 protein gets one entry after TCRdb re-called the 5' RACE reads with MiXCR. The table shows about 200,000 distinct CDR3 sequences, with 15% to 20% occurring only once. The sample belongs to a study of identical twins. Study-wide results and caveats: Partial confounding of zero-insertion analyses by invariant MAIT and iNKT cells was possible.

The CDR3 loop spans 14 amino acids. Germline assignment: CDR1 WSHSY and CDR2 SAAADI. V dropped 7 bases and J dropped 2; count of bases not matched to a gene: 6. The data were also submitted as part of a second study, on T cells expressing NK-cell markers. That investigation notes: Of the CD8+ T cells in about 6 donors, 1.0-7.0% belonged to dominant NKG2C+ clonotypes.

The sequenced material came from CD8+ T cells sorted from blood. The rearrangement joins TRBV10-2 to TRBJ2-3; 7 bases match TRBD1. The source is a woman younger than 35 in good health. CDR3 nucleotide sequence: TGCGCCAGCAAGACAGGGCAGGTCACAGATACGCAGTATTTT. It is translated as CASKTGQVTDTQYF.